Following are 19 T cell receptor beta chains from one sample sequenced in a study of memory CD4+ T cells and cytomegalovirus serostatus. This table comes from immunoSEQ multiplex PCR, and its TCRdb copy is limited to in-frame clones, with some not included. The data hold 50,000 to 70,000 clones, with less than 80% observed a single time. Single viable CD3+CD4+CD8-CD45RO+ cells were sorted as the memory CD4+ T cells. The specimen was memory CD4+ T cells from blood. These receptors were collected from an adult in good health and CMV-seronegative.

The chain carries TRBV5-6 and TRBJ2-6; unclear D gene. The V gene lost 5 bases and the J gene lost 4 bases, with 10 bases spanning the gap. Germline V CDR1 and CDR2: SGHDT, YYEEEE. This CDR3 comprises 14 residues. CDR3 sequence: CASSNQDGANVLTF. CDR3 nucleotide sequence: TGTGCCAGCAGTAATCAGGACGGGGCCAACGTCCTGACTTTC. Full variable domain (missing parts from reference TRBV5-6 and TRBJ2-6): DAGVTQSPTHLIKTRGQQVTLRCSPKSGHDTVSWYQQALGQGPQFIFQYYEEEERQRGNFPDRFSGHQFPNYSSELNVNALLLGDSALYLCASSNQDGANVLTFGAGSRLTVL.

This clone was counted a single time. This chain uses TRBV10-3 with TRBJ2-7; 7 bases agree with TRBD2. Looked up from germline, CDR1 is ENHRY and CDR2 is SYGVKD. This CDR3 is built from 16 residues. The junction had 16 bases not matched to a gene; V was cut back by 11 bases and J by 0 bases. CDR3 sequence reads: CAPQCGRGQCSYEQYF. The CDR3 DNA reads as TGTGCCCCCCAATGTGGGAGGGGCCAGTGCTCCTACGAGCAGTACTTC.

V and J are TRBV9 and TRBJ2-5; D unclear. Trimming cost V 4 bases and J 3 bases, with 13 bases left between them. This CDR3 spans 14 amino acids. Germline V gene sequence: CDR1 SGDLS, CDR2 YYNGEE. CDR3 in amino acids: CASSPDERKETQYF. CDR3 in DNA: TGTGCCAGCAGCCCGGACGAGAGAAAAGAGACCCAGTACTTC.

The J gene is TRBJ2-7, the V gene TRBV6-6; tentative D call: TRBD2 (6 bases). Deletions cut 5 bases from V and 1 base from J, with 18 bases between. The germline CDR1 and CDR2 sequences are MNHNY and SVGAGI (reference sequence). This CDR3 spans 16 amino acids. The CDR3 nucleotides are TGTGCCAGCAGTGGCCCAGCGGGCCCCGCGTCCTACGAGCAGTACTTC. This translates into CASSGPAGPASYEQYF.

The chain recombines TRBV6-5 with TRBJ1-1; D perhaps matches TRBD1 (5 bases). V was cut by 4 bases and J by 0 bases, with 12 bases left in between. Germline V gene sequence: CDR1 MNHEY, CDR2 SVGAGI. The CDR3 covers 15 residues. The CDR3 is CASSWGGTVNTEAFF. For the CDR3, the DNA is TGTGCCAGCAGTTGGGGGGGGACGGTGAACACTGAAGCTTTCTTT.

This clone has only a few counts. V usage is TRBV7-8 and J usage is TRBJ2-2, with TRBD2 as a possible D gene (7 bases). The germline V gene has CDR1 SGHVS and CDR2 FQNEAQ. CDR3 length equals 15 residues. V was clipped by 6 bases and J by 7 bases, with 18 bases between them. The CDR3 nucleotides are TGTGCCAGCAGATTCGGGGGGCCCGGTGGCGGGGAGCTGTTTTTT. The encoded protein is CASRFGGPGGGELFF.

The rearrangement joins TRBV5-6 to TRBJ1-2; D is unresolved. V dropped 0 bases and J dropped 2 bases, with 14 bases sitting between them. The CDR3 totals 16 residues. In germline, CDR1 is SGHDT, CDR2 YYEEEE. The CDR3 coding sequence is TGTGCCAGCAGCTTGGACAGAACCCACTCCAACTATGGCTACACCTTC. Amino acid sequence: CASSLDRTHSNYGYTF.

As for this clone: Other DNA sequences within the sample encode an identical CDR3. CDR3: CASSQDWGDQPQHF. CDR3 nucleotide sequence: TGTGCCAGCAGCCAAGATTGGGGGGATCAGCCCCAGCATTTT. The rearrangement links TRBV4-2 to TRBJ1-5, with a weak D call TRBD1 (5 bases). The CDR3 is 14 residues long. CDR1 is LGHNA and CDR2 is YNFKEQ in the germline V gene. V was pared by 0 bases and J by 5 bases, with 8 bases between.

V is TRBV6-6 and J is TRBJ1-3; D gene ambiguous. From germline, CDR1 is MNHNY and CDR2 SVGAGI (reference sequence). Trimming stripped 5 bases from V and 0 bases from J, with 8 bases between. The CDR3 length is 14 residues. This CDR3 is CASSRESSGNTIYF. The CDR3 region has the DNA TGTGCCAGCAGTCGAGAGAGCTCTGGAAACACCATATATTTT.

As DNA, the CDR3 is TGTGCCAGCAGTAAGGGGGAAGCGACGGGCTTCTGGGACGAGCAGTACTTC. Translation: CASSKGEATGFWDEQYF. The chain employs TRBV2 and TRBJ2-7; D perhaps matches TRBD1 (6 bases). Germline-derived CDR1 and CDR2 are SNHLY and FYNNEI. This CDR3 has 17 amino acids. With 5 bases removed from V and 5 bases from J, the gap between germline ends came to 25 bases.

V gene TRBV5-1 combines with J gene TRBJ2-1; D remains unclear. The germline gives CDR1 SGHRS, CDR2 YFSETQ. The CDR3 has 13 amino acids. V lost 4 bases to trimming and J lost 0 bases, with 5 bases between them. CDR3 protein: CASSRSSYNEQFF. In DNA, the CDR3 is TGCGCCAGCAGCCGAAGCTCCTACAATGAGCAGTTCTTC.

This chain joins TRBV5-6 and TRBJ1-1; possibly TRBD1 for D (6 bases). This CDR3 spans 15 amino acids. V was pared by 9 bases and J by 5 bases, with 23 bases between. The germline gives CDR1 SGHDT, CDR2 YYEEEE. CDR3 residues: CATEITGTARTEAFF. CDR3 sequence (DNA): TGTGCCACAGAAATAACAGGGACGGCAAGAACTGAAGCTTTCTTT.

This chain uses TRBV7-2 with TRBJ2-2; a weak D match, TRBD2 (6 bases). Trimming pared 11 bases from V and 2 bases from J, leaving 15 bases between. Germline CDR1 SGHTA, CDR2 FQGNSA. The CDR3 length is 14 residues. The CDR3 DNA follows: TGTGCCGGCCAGACTAGTAGAAACACCGGGGAGCTGTTTTTT. This sequence encodes CAGQTSRNTGELFF.

The V gene is TRBV10-3, the J gene TRBJ1-2, with 7 bases matching TRBD1. The CDR3 consists of 13 residues. J lost 6 bases, V lost 6 bases, and 7 bases had no gene match. Germline V lookup: CDR1 ENHRY, CDR2 SYGVKD. CDR3 amino acids: CAISLNRGDGYTF. CDR3 DNA sequence: TGTGCCATCAGCTTGAACAGGGGCGATGGCTACACCTTC.

The chain combines TRBV2 with TRBJ1-1; tentatively, D is TRBD1 (6 bases). Germline V CDR1 and CDR2: SNHLY, FYNNEI. The V gene lost 6 bases and the J gene lost 5 bases, with 13 bases spanning the gap. The CDR3 covers 13 residues. For the CDR3, the DNA is TGTGCCAGCAGGGGGGCGGAGGGGACTGAAGCTTTCTTT. Translating gives CASRGAEGTEAFF.

This sequence joins TRBV18 and TRBJ1-2; D unresolved. The CDR3 extends over 12 amino acids. Germline V gene data show CDR1 as KGHSH and CDR2 as LQKENI. V lost 1 base to trimming and J lost 10 bases, with 10 bases between them. The CDR3 is CASSPREGHYTF. The CDR3 nucleotides are TGTGCCAGCTCACCACGGGAGGGTCACTACACCTTC.

The chain employs TRBV7-3 and TRBJ1-1; D ambiguous. From germline, CDR1 is SGHTA and CDR2 FQGTGA. This CDR3 region has 13 residues. V was clipped by 6 bases and J by 2 bases, with 10 bases between them. CDR3 amino acids: CASSYRANTEAFF. As DNA, the CDR3 is TGTGCCAGCAGTTATAGGGCCAACACTGAAGCTTTCTTT.

The chain carries TRBV9 and TRBJ1-4; 7 bases align to TRBD1. The CDR3 consists of 14 residues. Germline V gene data show CDR1 as SGDLS and CDR2 as YYNGEE. J gave up 7 bases and V 0 bases, and 3 bases lay outside the gene matches. The CDR3 loop reads CASSVGQGGEKLFF. CDR3 DNA: TGTGCCAGCAGCGTAGGACAGGGCGGTGAAAAACTGTTTTTT.

This clone was counted between two and nine times. At one end the junction does not follow the germline gene, possibly because of a read error. This chain connects TRBV19 to TRBJ1-2; 7 positions agree with TRBD1. The CDR3 runs to 16 residues. Germline CDR1 LNHDA, CDR2 SQIVND (reference sequence). CDR3 DNA: TGTGCCAGTACCAAACCCGGTGACAGGGTAGACTACGGCTACACCTTC. Its translation is CASTKPGDRVDYGYTF.